This T cell receptor (beta chain) was captured in a study of cytomegalovirus exposure and HLA in healthy donors. For the study at large: An analysis done earlier identified some 120 million unique TCR beta sequences from about 179 million T cells. Study outcomes and limitations: According to the study, approximately 150 TCR beta chains were cytomegalovirus-associated. No immune exposure information besides CMV serostatus was available.

As concerns this clone: The target antigen is unknown.

The PCR had 60 Vbeta and 13 Jbeta primers. Clones were read by immunoSEQ multiplex PCR, and TCRdb kept only the in-frame ones, dropping some. Of 100,000 or so clones in the sample, approximately 69% were seen once. The CDR3 runs 18 residues. The germline CDR1 and CDR2 sequences are MDHEN and SYDVKM. Trimming shortened V by 2 bases and J by 0 bases, and 17 bases separated the two germline ends. Sequencing was performed on PBMCs. This sequence joins TRBV28 and TRBJ1-5, with D possibly TRBD1 on 6 matching bases. The source of this sequence is a man aged 25 to 40 in good health and CMV-seronegative. The CDR3 DNA reads as TGTGCCAGCAGTTTAGACAGGACAATCGGGTATAGCAATCAGCCCCAGCATTTT. Protein product: CASSLDRTIGYSNQPQHF.